This T cell receptor beta chain was sequenced during a study of T cell responses to AZD1222 COVID-19 vaccine. Study-wide results and caveats: Every sample of the repertoires postdated the peak T cell response. Breadth and depth of Spike-specific TCRs rose after two AZD1222 doses. Within unmutated variant regions lay the reported targets of nearly half of spike-specific TCRs.

Remarks on this clone: Its matching antigen is unknown.

Sequenced by immunoSEQ multiplex PCR; TCRdb stores in-frame clones only, minus some. The sample yields some 130,000 clones, over 85% seen once. Per germline, CDR1 MNHEY and CDR2 SVGAGI. V was cut by 6 bases and J by 6 bases, with 17 bases left in between. The CDR3 consists of 14 residues. The V and J genes are TRBV6-5 and TRBJ1-2; D is undetermined. The receptor comes from an adult in good health. Sequenced here: peripheral blood, sampled on day 0 of AZD1222 vaccination. The CDR3 DNA reads TGTGCCAGCAGCCACCCTCCTCTGGCAGATGGCTACACCTTC. As protein: CASSHPPLADGYTF.